This T cell receptor beta chain was captured by sequencing in a study of OX40 agonist ivuxolimab in advanced cancers. At the level of the study: Patient treatment consisted of intravenous ivuxolimab administration every 2 weeks at 0.01 to 10 mg/kg. Study observations and caveats: Low levels of normalized T-cell clonal expansion also appeared in some nonresponders. Low clonal expansion, among the lowest seen, marked partial responders at 0.1-3.0 mg/kg.

As to this clone: What it recognizes is unknown.

The CDR3 contains 17 residues. The germline gives CDR1 LNHNV, CDR2 YYDKDF (reference sequence). Trimming removed 0 bases at V and 6 bases at J, with 18 bases between. Produced via immunoSEQ multiplex PCR; TCRdb's table is partial and in-frame only. The sample contains about 88,000 clones, just under 90% of which appear only once. The genes are TRBV15 and TRBJ1-5, with D maybe TRBD1 (6 bases). The material was CD4+ or CD8+ T cells sorted from blood, obtained in a trial of the OX40 agonist ivuxolimab. The receptor comes from an adult with an advanced solid tumor such as melanoma, head and neck, liver or kidney cancer. The CDR3 DNA is TGTGCCACCAGCAGAGATTTCGGACGAGGGGGTAGTCAGCCCCAGCATTTT. Its translation: CATSRDFGRGGSQPQHF. The variable domain in full, with the rest retrieved from reference TRBV15 and TRBJ1-5, is DAMVIQNPRYQVTQFGKPVTLSCSQTLNHNVMYWYQQKSSQAPKLLFHYYDKDFNNEADTPDNFQSRRPNTSFCFLDIRSPGLGDTAMYLCATSRDFGRGGSQPQHFGDGTRLSIL.